The source of this TCR beta chain is a study of cytomegalovirus exposure and HLA in healthy donors. Study as a whole: An early data release held about 85 million unique TCRs from HLA-typed donors.

13 Jbeta primers and 60 Vbeta primers were used for the PCR. Data came from immunoSEQ multiplex PCR; TCRdb stores just in-frame clones and leaves some out. The profile shows some 120,000 clones, roughly four fifths of them singletons. Overall study findings and caveats: It emerged from a later analysis that several of the most significant clusters appeared to be linked to common viral pathogens.

On this clone: Its antigen remains unknown.

The TCR comes from a woman aged 45 to 65 in good health and CMV-seropositive. Source material: PBMCs.

This CDR3 is CASSPHPGGIATNEKLFF. As DNA, the CDR3 is TGTGCCAGCAGCCCCCATCCCGGGGGTATTGCAACTAATGAAAAACTGTTTTTT. This chain connects TRBV9 to TRBJ1-4, with D possibly matching TRBD1 (5 bases). Germline values: CDR1 SGDLS, CDR2 YYNGEE. The CDR3 extends over 18 amino acids. V lost 4 bases, J lost 0 bases, and 19 bases lay in between.